This TCR beta chain was identified in a study of T cells in Graves' hyperthyroidism and ophthalmopathy (dated by TCRdb to the late 2010s). Notes on the research overall: Peripheral blood was sampled at the time of initial diagnosis, prior to any treatment. The paper reports TCR Vbeta CDR3 sequencing of roughly 140 peripheral blood samples: 40 to 45 ophthalmopathy, some 80 hyperthyroidism and around 17 progressor patients. Following sampling, methimazole starting at 30 mg daily was given to hyperthyroidism patients, and high-dose intravenous methylprednisolone was given to ophthalmopathy patients. In over five Graves' hyperthyroidism patients, the study also compared T-cell repertoires from thyroid tissue with T-cell repertoires from blood. The approximately 95 discovery patients were divided at random into training and test sets in a 7:3 ratio. TCR V-J signatures able to tell the groups apart were searched for in a discovery cohort of 95 or so patients, of whom over 40 had Graves' ophthalmopathy and about 60 had stable Graves' hyperthyroidism. Whether ophthalmopathy could be predicted prospectively was tested in an independent validation cohort made up of roughly 19 hyperthyroidism patients plus 17 patients who later progressed to ophthalmopathy.

Details on this clonotype: Its recognized antigen is unknown. An end of the junction does not agree with germline; a read error may underlie this.

From the cysteine through the phenylalanine, the CDR3 covers 14 amino acids. Only the CDR3 portion is preserved as DNA: 42 bases, with reading frame beginning at the first base. Paper-wide results and their limitations: No statistical method was used to fix the sample size in advance, and group allocation was not hidden from the investigators. In cross-validation, a model built on a 13 V-J signature told ophthalmopathy apart from stable hyperthyroidism with under 90% sensitivity and roughly 82% specificity, and in testing the same model reached 80%/75%. In validation, the model predicted progression to ophthalmopathy a median of about 5.9 months before onset, with about 70% sensitivity and about 72% specificity. Blood samples also contained most of the expanded thyroid clonotypes (frequency above 0.001), which suggests that blood repertoires may reflect thyroid immune responses.

Moderately to severely active disease, a Clinical Activity Score of at least 3, a NOSPECS grade of at least 4, and a duration under 3 months were present in ophthalmopathy patients. Patients with uncontrolled infections, other autoimmune diseases, pregnancy or lactation were excluded. Clinical symptoms, serum thyroxine and TRAb, thyroid ultrasound, and orbital computed tomography formed the basis for the diagnoses. Ficoll-Paque density gradient centrifugation was used to isolate PBMCs from around 10 ml of fresh peripheral blood. Total RNA was extracted with Trizol reagent, and quality was checked on an Agilent 2100 Bioanalyzer. The TCR beta CDR3 regions were amplified from the RNA transcripts. The first round of RT-PCR for the TCR CDR3 was performed with the HTBI primer set and the Qiagen OneStep RT-PCR kit. A second multiplex PCR round built the libraries, followed by size selection and purification. Libraries were sequenced paired-end with 100 bp reads on an Illumina HiSeq2000. Per the authors' processing: SOAPnuke was used to process the raw data, with reads discarded if the reads contained adapters or uncalled bases, had a mean Phred below 15, or lacked an exact constant-primer or identifier match. High-quality paired reads were merged using COPE v1.2.5, and each unique nucleotide sequence was defined as a clonotype. Clonotypes were aligned to IMGT TRBV, TRBD and TRBJ reference segments using MiTCR v1.1. The analysis was restricted to V-J combinations with a frequency above 0.0001, which together covered 99% to 99.2% of the repertoires. A TCS score was defined as the ratio of F50 (clonal expansion) to E x V (chaos), with BLOSUM62-based TCRdist applied between CDR3 peptides within each V-J. Welch's t-statistics and random forest reduced around 550 V-J features to roughly 13, which were used in a naive Bayes classifier (R e1071). TCRdb applied fastp at Q25 and MiXCR to the public reads, then kept only in-frame beta chains. Each record represents a unique CDR3 protein, reported with the most common genes and DNA among its rows. These V and J calls originate from TCRdb's pipeline instead of the authors' own analysis. Within this sample are some 530,000 distinct CDR3 sequences, with approximately 22% of them counted one time only. The biggest ten clones account for approximately 49% of the sample.

The sequence links TRBV12-3 or TRBV12-4 to TRBJ2-1; TRBD2 aligns with 8 central bases. The source is a woman aged 70-85 years with Graves' ophthalmopathy. The sequenced sample was blood. The CDR3 amino acid sequence is: CASSPGLASNEQLF. The nucleotides read TGTGCCAGCAGCCCCGGACTAGCAAGCAATGAGCAGCTCTTC.